Sequencing of this TCR beta chain was carried out in a study of T-cell memory formation after mild COVID-19 (dated by TCRdb to about 2021). Looking at the study overall: Most TCR sequence clusters were specific to one of the two donors. T-cell clones expanding and contracting after mild COVID-19 in a couple of donors were tracked by longitudinal TCRalpha and TCRbeta repertoire sequencing. Two young, previously healthy adult volunteers, one female and one male, were included in the cohort.

Only a few counts were recorded for this clonotype. There is no known antigen for this receptor. There are no base qualities to consult, and no much larger clone falls within one base. Ficoll-Paque density gradient centrifugation was used to isolate PBMCs. The paper's findings and limits, for the study overall: Some responding clones were detected in pre-infection memory, suggesting pre-existing cross-reactive memory T cells joined the SARS-CoV-2 response. SARS-CoV-2 specificity of the second-wave clones peaking on day 37 was not confirmed. Contracting CD4+ clones were found mainly in CM and EM memory subsets, while CD8+ clones were enriched in EMRA. The study included only a couple of mild cases, and larger cohorts that include severe cases with pre-infection samples were judged to be necessary. Clones that contracted from day 15 to 85 showed balanced CD4/CD8 phenotypes, whereas a second wave of clones that expanded from day 15 to 37 leaned towards CD4+.

The run used an Illumina NovaSeq 6000. Using 5'RACE with constant-segment primers, TCRalpha and TCRbeta cDNA libraries were constructed, with sample barcodes and unique molecular identifiers added in the process. Trizol reagent was used to extract RNA from every sample. Library amplification was performed in two PCR steps, and a second sample barcode and Illumina TruSeq adapters were introduced in the second step. Sequencing of the libraries was done on an Illumina NovaSeq, producing 2 x 150 bp paired-end reads. The original pipeline was this. The reads were demultiplexed and collapsed into UMI-guided consensus sequences using migec v1.2.7. Using mixcr v2.1.11, the UMI consensuses were aligned to TRA and TRB V and J templates and assembled into clonotypes. A clonotype was counted as expanded or contracted only when both edgeR and NoisET called the clonotype significant, with the noise models trained on biological replicates. For edgeR calls, the thresholds were a false discovery rate-adjusted p below 0.01 and a log2 fold-change of 1. As an exploratory analysis of dynamics, max-normalized trajectories of the 1000 most abundant clonotypes were examined with PCA combined with hierarchical clustering. Separately sequenced CD4+ and CD8+ repertoires were used to assign a CD4 or CD8 phenotype to each responding clone. Clones were called with MiXCR by TCRdb after fastp trimmed the public reads at Q25, and only in-frame beta chains were retained. Rows with one shared CDR3 protein collapse into an entry with the most common genes and DNA. TCRdb assigned the V and J calls; the authors' analysis was not used. The table for this sample lists around 410,000 distinct CDR3 sequences; 23% of them were counted only once. The top ten constitute less than 15% of the sample.

CDR3 length: 16 amino acids, cysteine to phenylalanine. Left in the record is the CDR3 DNA by itself, 48 bases read in frame from the first base. At the junction V is shortened by 3 bases and J by 4 bases, with 15 bases in between. The sequencing input was PBMCs or a T cell subset sorted from them (not recorded which). The sequence derives from an adult woman who had mild COVID-19 (a few samples of this study predate the infection). The sample titles of this study are shuffled in the database, so cell type and time point are left out; the donor was told from shared clones. The chain is made from TRBV12-3 or TRBV12-4 and TRBJ1-4; TRBD1 is a weak D gene call, 5 bases matching. The CDR3 is CASSFWQGGSNEKLFF. The DNA sequence is as follows: TGTGCCAGCAGTTTTTGGCAGGGCGGGAGTAATGAAAAACTGTTTTTT.